The source of this T cell receptor beta chain is a study of T cell changes during pregnancy in multiple sclerosis. Assay: immunoSEQ multiplex PCR; the TCRdb copy retains only in-frame clones and omits some. This table holds roughly 22,000 clones, approximately 89% found once. The sample here was CD4+ T cells from peripheral blood mononuclear cells, taken after pregnancy. This sequence originates from a female donor in good health, enrolled as a control in a pregnancy study.

This CDR3 is CAISETSVSYNEQFF. CDR3 sequence (DNA): TGTGCCATCAGTGAGACTAGCGTTTCCTACAATGAGCAGTTCTTC. The V call is TRBV10-3, the J call TRBJ2-1, with 7 bases matching TRBD2. The CDR3 extends over 15 amino acids. Germline V gives CDR1 ENHRY, CDR2 SYGVKD. V shed 2 bases, J shed 1 base, and the junction held 2 bases outside the gene matches.